Below, one T cell receptor (beta chain) is given with its context. This sample stems from a study of CD8 T cells in Susac syndrome. RNA in amounts of roughly 0.5 to 1 ug was reverse transcribed with random hexamers. In TCRdb, the immunoSEQ multiplex PCR reads were re-called with MiXCR into one record per CDR3 protein. The sample yields 100,000 to 150,000 distinct CDR3 sequences, about 93% seen once. The TEMRA cells underwent FACS enrichment, while the CD8+ and CD4+ T cells underwent negative isolation. The sample taken for sequencing was CD4+ T cells from PBMCs. The clonotype comes from a human donor in good health.

CDR3 nucleotides: TGTGCCAGCAGTCCCTCTGCTCGGCAGGCCAACGTCCTGACTTTC. Its protein product is CASSPSARQANVLTF. The chain carries TRBV25-1 and TRBJ2-6; D is unclear. This CDR3 has 15 residues. V was clipped by 5 bases and J by 6 bases, with 14 bases between them. Germline V gives CDR1 MGHDK, CDR2 SYGVNS. Drawing the rest from reference TRBV25-1 and TRBJ2-6, the complete variable domain is EADIYQTPRYLVIGTGKKITLECSQTMGHDKMYWYQQDPGMELHLIHYSYGVNSTEKGDLSSESTVSRIRTEHFPLTLESARPSHTSQYLCASSPSARQANVLTFGAGSRLTVL.